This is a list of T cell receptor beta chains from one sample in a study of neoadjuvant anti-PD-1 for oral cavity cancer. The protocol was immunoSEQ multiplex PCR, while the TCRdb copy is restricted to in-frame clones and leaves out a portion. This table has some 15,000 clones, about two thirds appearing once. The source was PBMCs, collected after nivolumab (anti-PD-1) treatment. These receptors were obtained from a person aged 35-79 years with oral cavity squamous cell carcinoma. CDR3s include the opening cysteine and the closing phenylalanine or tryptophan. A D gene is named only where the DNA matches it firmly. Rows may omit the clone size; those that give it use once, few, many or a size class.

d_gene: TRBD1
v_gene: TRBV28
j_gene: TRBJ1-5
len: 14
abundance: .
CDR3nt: TGTGCCAGCAGTACTGCGACAGGGTTTCAGCCCCAGCATTTT
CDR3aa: CASSTATGFQPQHF

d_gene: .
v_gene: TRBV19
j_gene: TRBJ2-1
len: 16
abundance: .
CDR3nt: TGTGCCAGTAGTCTAGGATATCGAACTAGGGACAATGAGCAGTTCTTC
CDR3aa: CASSLGYRTRDNEQFF

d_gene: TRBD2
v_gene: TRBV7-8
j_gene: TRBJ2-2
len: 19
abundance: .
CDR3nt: TGTGCCAGCAGCCCACGAGGTAGCGGGAGGAGAGGGAACACCGGGGAGCTGTTTTTT
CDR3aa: CASSPRGSGRRGNTGELFF

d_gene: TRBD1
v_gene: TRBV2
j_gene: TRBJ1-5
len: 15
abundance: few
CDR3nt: TGTGCCAGCAGCCCAGGCCCCGACAGGGATCAGCCCCAGCATTTT
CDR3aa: CASSPGPDRDQPQHF

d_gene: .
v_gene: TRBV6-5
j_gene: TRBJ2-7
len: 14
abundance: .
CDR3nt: TGTGCCAGCAGCCTTAGTACTGGGCCCTACGAGCAGTACTTC
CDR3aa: CASSLSTGPYEQYF

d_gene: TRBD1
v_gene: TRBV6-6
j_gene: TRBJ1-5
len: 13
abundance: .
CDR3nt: TGTGCCATCACAGGACAGGGGGGTCAGCCCCAGCATTTT
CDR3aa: CAITGQGGQPQHF

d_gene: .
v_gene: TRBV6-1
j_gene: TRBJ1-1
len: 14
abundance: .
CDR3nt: TGTGCCAGCAGTGTTGGACAAGAGAACACTGAAGCTTTCTTT
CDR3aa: CASSVGQENTEAFF

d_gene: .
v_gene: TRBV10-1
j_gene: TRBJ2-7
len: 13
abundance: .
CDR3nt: TGCGCCAGCAGTGAGTCAGGGCCTAGCGTCCAGTACTTC
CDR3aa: CASSESGPSVQYF

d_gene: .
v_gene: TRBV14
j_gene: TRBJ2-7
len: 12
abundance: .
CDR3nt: TGTGCCAGCAGCCAAGCCCGCGGGGAGCAGTACTTC
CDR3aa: CASSQARGEQYF

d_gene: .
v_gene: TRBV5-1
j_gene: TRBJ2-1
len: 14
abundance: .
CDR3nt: TGCGCCAGCAGCTCGCAGGATGGCTTCAATGAGCAGTTCTTC
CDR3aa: CASSSQDGFNEQFF

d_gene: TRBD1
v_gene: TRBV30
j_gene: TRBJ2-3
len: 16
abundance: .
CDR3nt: TGTGCCTGCTCCCGGGGACAGGGGATTCGCACAGATACGCAGTATTTT
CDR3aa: CACSRGQGIRTDTQYF

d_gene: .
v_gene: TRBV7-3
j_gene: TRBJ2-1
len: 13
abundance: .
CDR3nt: TGTGCCAGCAGCTTATTGACCCGCGATGAGCAGTTCTTC
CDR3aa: CASSLLTRDEQFF

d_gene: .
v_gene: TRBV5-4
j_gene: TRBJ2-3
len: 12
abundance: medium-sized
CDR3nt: TGTGCCAGCAGCTTACACCCAGATACGCAGTATTTT
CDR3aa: CASSLHPDTQYF

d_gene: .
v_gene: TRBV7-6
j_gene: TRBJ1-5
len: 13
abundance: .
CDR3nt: TGTGCCAGCAGCTTAGCCCACGGACAGCCCCAGCATTTT
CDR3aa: CASSLAHGQPQHF

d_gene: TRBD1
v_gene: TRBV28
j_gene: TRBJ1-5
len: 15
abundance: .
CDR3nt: TGTGCCAGCAGCCTGGAGGGGGCAGGGAGTCAGCCCCAGCATTTT
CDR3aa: CASSLEGAGSQPQHF

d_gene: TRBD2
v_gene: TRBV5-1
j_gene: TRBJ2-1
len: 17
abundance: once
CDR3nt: TGCGCCAGCAGCGCCGAAAAGCCGGGACTAGCGACCAATGAGCAGTTCTTC
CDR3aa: CASSAEKPGLATNEQFF

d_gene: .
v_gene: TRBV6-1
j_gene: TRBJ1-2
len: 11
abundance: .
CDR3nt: TGTGCCAGCACACAGGGCTATGGCTACACCTTC
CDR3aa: CASTQGYGYTF

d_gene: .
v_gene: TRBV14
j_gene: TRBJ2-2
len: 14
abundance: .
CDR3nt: TGTGCCAGCAGCCAAGTCAGGAACACCGGGGAGCTGTTTTTT
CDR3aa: CASSQVRNTGELFF

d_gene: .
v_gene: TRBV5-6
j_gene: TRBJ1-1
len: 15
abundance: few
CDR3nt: TGTGCCAGCAGCGCGGAGGCACAGGTGCGTAATGAAGCTTTCTTT
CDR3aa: CASSAEAQVRNEAFF

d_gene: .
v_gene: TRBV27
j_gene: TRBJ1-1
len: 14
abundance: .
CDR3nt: TGTGCCAGCAGTTTCAGACGGATGAACACTGAAGCTTTCTTT
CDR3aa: CASSFRRMNTEAFF

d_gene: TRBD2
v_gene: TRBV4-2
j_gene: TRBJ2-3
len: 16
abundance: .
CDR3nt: TGTGCCAGCAGCCAAGATACTAGCGGGAGAGGTGATACGCAGTATTTT
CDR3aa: CASSQDTSGRGDTQYF

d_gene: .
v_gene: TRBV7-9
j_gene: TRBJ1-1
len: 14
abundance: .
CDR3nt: TGTGCCAGCAGCTTCTCCTCTACGAACACTGAAGCTTTCTTT
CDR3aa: CASSFSSTNTEAFF

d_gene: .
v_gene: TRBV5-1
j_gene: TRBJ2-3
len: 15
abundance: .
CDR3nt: TGCGCCAGCAGCTTGGGGGGTTCTAGCACAGATACGCAGTATTTT
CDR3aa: CASSLGGSSTDTQYF

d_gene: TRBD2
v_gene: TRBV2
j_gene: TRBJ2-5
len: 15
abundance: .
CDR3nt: TGTGCCAGCAGTGCCAAGCTAGCGGGAGCAGAGACCCAGTACTTC
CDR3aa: CASSAKLAGAETQYF

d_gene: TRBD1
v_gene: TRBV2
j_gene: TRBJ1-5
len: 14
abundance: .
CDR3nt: TGTGCCAGCAACACCGAGGGGGCAAGGCAGCCCCAGCATTTT
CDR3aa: CASNTEGARQPQHF

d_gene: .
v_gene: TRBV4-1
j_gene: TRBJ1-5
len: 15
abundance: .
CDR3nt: TGCGCCAGCAGCCAAGCGGGGGGGCCCGATCAGCCCCAGCATTTT
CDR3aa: CASSQAGGPDQPQHF